This T cell receptor (beta chain) derives from a study of cytomegalovirus exposure and HLA in healthy donors. The study's findings and limits: The tendency of first-cohort TCR clusters to co-occur in the 120 or so validation repertoires emerged from a later analysis. The classifier reportedly diagnosed cytomegalovirus status with high sensitivity and specificity. Specificity for CMV antigens was confirmed in vitro for three of the CMV-associated chains.

With respect to this clone: Its matching antigen is unknown. Relative to the germline gene, one junction end is altered; a read error may explain this.

Generated by immunoSEQ multiplex PCR, the TCRdb table keeps only in-frame clones and is missing some. This table has about 130,000 clones, around 90% appearing once. CDR3 length: 16 amino acids. Germline values: CDR1 SQVTM, CDR2 ANQGSEA. The sample comprised PBMCs. The clonotype originates from a young woman in good health and CMV-seronegative. The chain employs TRBV29-1 and TRBJ2-3, with 11 bases identical to TRBD1. CDR3 amino acids: CSVQDGDRGITDTQYF. The CDR3 coding sequence is TGCAGCGTTCAAGACGGGGACAGGGGGATCACAGATACGCAGTATTTT.